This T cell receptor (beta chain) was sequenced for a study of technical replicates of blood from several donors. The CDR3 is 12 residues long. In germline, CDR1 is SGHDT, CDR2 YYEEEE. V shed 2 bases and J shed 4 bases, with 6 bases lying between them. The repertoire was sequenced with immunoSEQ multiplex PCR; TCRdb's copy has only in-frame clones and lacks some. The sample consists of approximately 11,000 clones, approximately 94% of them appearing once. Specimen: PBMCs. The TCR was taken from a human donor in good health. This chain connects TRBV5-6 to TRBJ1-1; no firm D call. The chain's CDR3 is CASSFLGTEAFF. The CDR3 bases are TGTGCCAGCAGCTTCCTCGGCACTGAAGCTTTCTTT.